A single sample gave rise to the 29 T cell receptor beta chains below, sequenced in a study of human T cells and chemical hapten exposure. The time point here: patch test 1, 2 weeks after DPC sensitization. As for treatment: therapeutic diphenylcyclopropenone sensitization with weekly scalp DPC. MiXCR, run by TCRdb on the RACE reads, gives a single entry per CDR3 protein. Seen here are 11,000 to 15,000 distinct CDR3 sequences, around 15% observed once, and the top ten hold around 6.7%. The sequenced sample was whole blood, obtained in connection with sensitization to the hapten diphenylcyclopropenone (DPC). These receptors all come from a woman aged 25 to 39 with alopecia areata. Some clones in this sample may be carry-over from other donors' samples.

This clonotype was seen a few times. The V call is TRBV7-2, the J call TRBJ2-2, with D possibly being TRBD1 or TRBD2 (5 bases each). CDR1 is SGHTA, CDR2 FQGNSA, per germline. V was trimmed by 5 bases and J by 8 bases, leaving 9 bases between them. This CDR3 is 12 amino acids long. CDR3 in amino acids: CASSRDLGELFF. The CDR3 DNA sequence: TGTGCCAGCAGCCGGGACCTAGGGGAGCTGTTTTTT.

This clonotype was seen ten or more times. This chain connects TRBV20-1 to TRBJ2-2; possible D gene TRBD2, 6 bases. The V end lost 0 bases, the J end lost 10 bases, and 15 bases lay between the germline ends. Germline CDR1 reads DFQATT; CDR2 reads SNEGSKA (reference sequence). The CDR3 length is 14 residues. The CDR3 region has the DNA TGCAGTGCTAGAGATGGAGGGTCGGAGGTGGAGCTGTTTTTT. This sequence encodes CSARDGGSEVELFF.

This sequence joins TRBV7-8 and TRBJ2-3; 9 bases align to TRBD2. Trimming removed 7 bases from V and 2 bases from J; junction bases left unmatched: 10. The CDR3 spans 16 residues. Germline values: CDR1 SGHVS, CDR2 FQNEAQ. The CDR3 region is CASIRRREGATDTQYF. For the CDR3, the DNA is TGTGCCAGCATTAGGCGGCGGGAGGGAGCCACAGATACGCAGTATTTT.

The chain couples TRBV28 to TRBJ1-1, with a weak D call TRBD1 (6 bases). With 6 bases removed from V and 5 bases from J, the gap between germline ends came to 10 bases. The CDR3 contains 12 residues. Germline loops: CDR1 MDHEN, CDR2 SYDVKM. Here the CDR3 DNA reads TGTGCCAGCAGAACAGGGATGACTGAAGCTTTCTTT. Residues: CASRTGMTEAFF.

The CDR3 DNA is TGTGCCTGGAACCCCCACAGGACTAGCGGGGGGCCAGAGACCCAGTACTTC. It translates to CAWNPHRTSGGPETQYF. V gene TRBV30 combines with J gene TRBJ2-5, with TRBD2 matching over 14 bases. With V trimmed by 4 bases and J by 4 bases, 11 bases remained unmatched. This CDR3 is 17 amino acids long. Germline V CDR1 and CDR2: GTSNPN, SVGIG (reference sequence).

CDR3 protein: CSARDFTGNNSPLHF. The DNA for the CDR3 is TGCAGTGCTAGAGATTTCACAGGGAATAATTCACCCCTCCACTTT. The chain employs TRBV20-1 and TRBJ1-6; D might be TRBD1 (6 bases). Germline lookup yields CDR1 DFQATT and CDR2 SNEGSKA (reference sequence). The CDR3 has 15 amino acids. V was cut by 0 bases and J by 5 bases, with 11 bases left in between.

The chain carries TRBV20-1 and TRBJ2-7; no reliable D call. V was cut by 1 base and J by 0 bases, with 10 bases left in between. CDR1 and CDR2 (germline): DFQATT, SNEGSKA (reference sequence). CDR3 length: 14 residues. The CDR3 spells CSARGTLISYEQYF. CDR3 coding DNA: TGCAGTGCTAGAGGGACCCTAATCTCCTACGAGCAGTACTTC.

The chain carries TRBV11-2 and TRBJ2-3, with 13 bases matching TRBD2. V shed 2 bases, J shed 14 bases, and the junction held 4 bases outside the gene matches. The CDR3 runs to 13 residues. CDR1 and CDR2 from the germline V gene are SGHAT and FQNNGV. The DNA of the CDR3 is TGTGCCAGCAGCTTAAACAGACTAGCGGGAGGGTATTTT. This gives the protein CASSLNRLAGGYF. The full variable domain, completed using reference TRBV11-2 and TRBJ2-3, is EAGVAQSPRYKIIEKRQSVAFWCNPISGHATLYWYQQILGQGPKLLIQFQNNGVVDDSQLPKDRFSAERLKGVDSTLKIQPAKLEDSAVYLCASSLNRLAGGYFGPGTRLTVL.

The sample holds many counts of this clonotype. The chain uses TRBV6-2 or TRBV6-3 and TRBJ2-2; no definite D call. The CDR3 is 13 residues long. Germline V gene lookup returns CDR1 MNHEY and CDR2 SVGEGT. V gave up 5 bases and J gave up 6 bases, with 10 bases separating them. The CDR3 region is CASSPSSAGELFF. The CDR3 region has the DNA TGTGCCAGCAGTCCGTCATCAGCCGGGGAGCTGTTTTTT.

The gene calls are TRBV28 and TRBJ2-7; D remains ambiguous. Looked up from germline, CDR1 is MDHEN and CDR2 is SYDVKM. V lost 5 bases and J 4 bases, leaving 18 bases between the germline ends. This CDR3 has 15 amino acids. The CDR3 nucleotides read TGTGCCAGCAGTACCGGGTCCGCCGCCCTTTACGAGCAGTACGTC. Translating gives CASSTGSAALYEQYV.

Only a few counts were recorded for this clonotype. The chain uses TRBV7-3 and TRBJ2-3, with D possibly matching TRBD2 (6 bases). CDR3 size: 15 residues. V lost 2 bases to trimming and J lost 5 bases, with 14 bases between them. Germline V CDR1 and CDR2: SGHTA, FQGTGA. CDR3 region: CASSLVRGAGDTQYF. The CDR3 nucleotides are TGTGCCAGCAGCTTAGTACGAGGAGCGGGAGATACGCAGTATTTT.

The chain recombines TRBV20-1 with TRBJ1-2, with a weak D call TRBD1 (6 bases). V was cut by 6 bases and J by 4 bases, with 12 bases left in between. Germline values: CDR1 DFQATT, CDR2 SNEGSKA (reference sequence). The CDR3 length is 12 residues. CDR3 DNA sequence: TGCAGTGCCAGTAAGGACAGCTATGGCTACACCTTC. This translates into CSASKDSYGYTF.

This clonotype rates as medium-sized (0.01 to 0.1%). The chain joins TRBV6-4 to TRBJ1-6; no reliable D call. Deletions cut 3 bases from V and 5 bases from J, with 5 bases between. CDR3 length: 13 residues. The germline V gene encodes CDR1 MRHNA and CDR2 SNTAGT. The CDR3 sequence: CASSEGHNSPLHF. The DNA for the CDR3 is TGTGCCAGCAGTGAAGGACATAATTCACCCCTCCACTTT.

The chain joins TRBV15 to TRBJ1-1; D may be TRBD1 (6 bases). Germline V CDR1 and CDR2: LNHNV, YYDKDF (reference sequence). The CDR3 is made up of 13 amino acids. V lost 8 bases and J 11 bases, leaving 21 bases between the germline ends. The CDR3 sequence is CATAEISQGYAFF. DNA for the CDR3: TGTGCCACCGCGGAGATCTCACAGGGATACGCTTTCTTT.

Only a few counts were recorded for this clonotype. The V gene is TRBV3-1, the J gene TRBJ2-3; D possibly corresponds to TRBD2 (5 bases). The CDR3 is 16 amino acids. Germline lookup yields CDR1 LGHDT and CDR2 YNNKEL (reference sequence). Trimming removed 0 bases from V and 2 bases from J, with 12 bases in between. The DNA for the CDR3 is TGTGCCAGCAGCCAAGAGCAGGACTCTTCCACAGATACGCAGTATTTT. As protein: CASSQEQDSSTDTQYF.

The sample holds a few counts of this clonotype. CDR3 residues: CASSPGLDQETQYF. The CDR3 nucleotides are TGTGCCAGCAGCCCGGGACTAGACCAAGAGACCCAGTACTTC. The J gene is TRBJ2-5, the V gene TRBV5-6; 8 bases align to TRBD2. There are 14 residues in the CDR3. Germline V CDR1 and CDR2: SGHDT, YYEEEE. J lost 0 bases, V lost 4 bases, and 2 bases had no gene match.

V is TRBV20-1 and J is TRBJ2-5, with a tentative D call TRBD2 (5 bases). The V end was cut by 0 bases, the J end by 5 bases, with 10 bases between. The CDR3 consists of 13 residues. CDR1 DFQATT and CDR2 SNEGSKA come from the germline V gene (reference sequence). The chain's CDR3 is CSARDSPGETQYF. The DNA of the CDR3 is TGCAGTGCTAGAGACAGTCCGGGGGAGACCCAGTACTTC.

The chain links TRBV6-5 to TRBJ2-3, with D possibly TRBD1 on 6 matching bases. Germline V gene sequence: CDR1 MNHEY, CDR2 SVGAGI. This CDR3 comprises 15 residues. V was cut by 6 bases and J by 8 bases, with 21 bases left in between. The CDR3 loop reads CASSWTVPTGVTQYF. As DNA, the CDR3 is TGTGCCAGCAGCTGGACAGTACCTACAGGAGTTACGCAGTATTTT.

This chain links TRBV7-2 with TRBJ2-5; D is unresolved. Trimming stripped 5 bases from V and 0 bases from J, with 10 bases between. Per the germline V gene, CDR1 is SGHTA and CDR2 is FQGNSA. The CDR3 totals 14 residues. The chain's CDR3 is CASSPNEYQETQYF. CDR3 sequence (DNA): TGTGCCAGCAGCCCAAACGAGTACCAAGAGACCCAGTACTTC. Drawing the rest from reference TRBV7-2 and TRBJ2-5, the complete variable domain is GAGVSQSPSNKVTEKGKDVELRCDPISGHTALYWYRQSLGQGLEFLIYFQGNSAPDKSGLPSDRFSAERTGGSVSTLTIQRTQQEDSAVYLCASSPNEYQETQYFGPGTRLLVL.

By sample fraction, this clonotype is medium-sized. The V call is TRBV6-5, the J call TRBJ1-2; no definite D call. The germline V gene encodes CDR1 MNHEY and CDR2 SVGAGI. The CDR3 spans 12 residues. Trimming removed 6 bases at V and 5 bases at J, with 10 bases between. The CDR3 bases are TGTGCCAGCAGCCGGCCCGATTATGGCTACACCTTC. Encoded protein: CASSRPDYGYTF.

This clonotype is judged medium-sized. The J gene is TRBJ1-2, the V gene TRBV6-6; D call uncertain. Trimming took off 6 bases at V and 4 bases at J, with 15 bases between the two ends. This CDR3 contains 14 residues. Germline CDR1 and CDR2: MNHNY and SVGAGI (reference sequence). CDR3: CASSPNLGFYGYTF. As DNA, the CDR3 is TGTGCCAGCAGCCCCAATCTGGGATTCTATGGCTACACCTTC.

This clonotype occurred a few times. The V call is TRBV11-2, the J call TRBJ2-7, with TRBD2 matching 7 bases. Trimming at V came to 3 bases and at J to 4 bases, leaving 0 bases not matched to a gene. Germline assignment: CDR1 SGHAT and CDR2 FQNNGV. The CDR3 is 12 residues long. The CDR3 here is CASSFGGYEQYF. CDR3 nucleotides: TGTGCCAGCAGCTTCGGGGGGTACGAGCAGTACTTC.

This clonotype showed up just once. V is TRBV6-5 and J is TRBJ1-6; the match to TRBD1 covers 8 bases. The CDR3 has 14 amino acids. V lost 5 bases and J lost 9; bases outside the gene matches: 6. The germline V gene encodes CDR1 MNHEY and CDR2 SVGAGI. The CDR3 DNA is TGTGCCAGCAGTCAAGCAGGGGGCCTTTCACCCCTCCACTTT. This codes for CASSQAGGLSPLHF.

This clonotype is categorized as medium-sized. V is TRBV6-2 or TRBV6-3 and J is TRBJ2-6; D could derive from TRBD1 or TRBD2 (5 bases each). V gave up 4 bases and J gave up 0 bases, with 13 bases separating them. The germline CDR1 and CDR2 sequences are MNHEY and SVGEGT. The CDR3 contains 17 residues. The CDR3 sequence is CASSSLEGRSGANVLTF. The CDR3 DNA reads TGTGCCAGCAGTTCCTTAGAGGGACGCTCTGGGGCCAACGTCCTGACTTTC.

The chain has TRBV25-1 and TRBJ1-4, with D hard to call. The CDR3 totals 15 residues. The germline V gene has CDR1 MGHDK and CDR2 SYGVNS. Trimming shortened V by 0 bases and J by 4 bases, and 9 bases separated the two germline ends. The DNA for the CDR3 is TGTGCCAGCAGTGAATATAGTGGGTTTAATGAAAAACTGTTTTTT. Amino acids: CASSEYSGFNEKLFF.

This clonotype has ten or more counts. The V and J genes are TRBV12-3 or TRBV12-4 and TRBJ2-2; D is possibly TRBD2 (6 bases). V gave up 3 bases and J gave up 1 base, with 6 bases separating them. The CDR3 loop spans 14 amino acids. The CDR3 reads CASSFGGNTGELFF. CDR3 DNA sequence: TGTGCCAGCAGTTTCGGGGGGAACACCGGGGAGCTGTTTTTT.

The chain has TRBV4-1 and TRBJ1-5; a possible D gene is TRBD1 (5 bases). This CDR3 spans 17 amino acids. CDR1 and CDR2 (germline): MGHRA, YSYEKL. V was clipped by 1 base and J by 1 base, with 14 bases between them. The CDR3 sequence: CASSQGGQQGSNQPQHF. CDR3 in DNA: TGCGCCAGCAGCCAAGGGGGTCAGCAGGGAAGCAATCAGCCCCAGCATTTT.

By share, this clonotype ranks as medium-sized. The J gene is TRBJ2-2, the V gene TRBV9; no clear D. This CDR3 has 13 residues. Looked up from germline, CDR1 is SGDLS and CDR2 is YYNGEE. The V end was cut by 1 base, the J end by 4 bases, with 5 bases between. For the CDR3, the DNA is TGTGCCAGCAGCGTAATAACCACCGGGGAGCTGTTTTTT. This sequence encodes CASSVITTGELFF.

Many counts were recorded for this clonotype. A junction boundary mismatches the germline segment, possibly from a read error. V usage is TRBV12-3 or TRBV12-4 and J usage is TRBJ1-2, with a weak D call TRBD1 (5 bases). The CDR3 has 12 residues. The CDR3 region is CASRPGNSGYTF. In DNA form, the CDR3 reads TGTGCCAGCAGGCCAGGGAACTCTGGCTACACCTTC.